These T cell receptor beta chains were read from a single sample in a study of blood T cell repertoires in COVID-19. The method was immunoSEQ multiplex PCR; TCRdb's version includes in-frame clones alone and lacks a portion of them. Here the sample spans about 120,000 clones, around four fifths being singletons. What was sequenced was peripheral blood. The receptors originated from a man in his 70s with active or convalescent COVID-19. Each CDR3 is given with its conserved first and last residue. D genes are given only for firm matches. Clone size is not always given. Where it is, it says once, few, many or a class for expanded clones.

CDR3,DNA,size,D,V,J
CASRQNSYEQYF,TGTGCCAGCAGGCAGAATTCCTACGAGCAGTACTTC,.,.,TRBV25-1,TRBJ2-7
CASRGQLNSYEQYF,TGTGCCAGCAGAGGACAGCTTAACTCCTACGAGCAGTACTTC,.,.,TRBV6-5,TRBJ2-7
CASSPSRIYEQYF,TGTGCCAGCTCACCGAGCAGGATCTACGAGCAGTACTTC,.,.,TRBV18,TRBJ2-7
CASSLDYGYTF,TGTGCCAGCAGTCTAGACTATGGCTACACCTTC,.,.,TRBV28,TRBJ1-2
CASSQDSLLAYEQYF,TGCGCCAGCAGCCAAGATTCTTTGCTAGCCTACGAGCAGTACTTC,.,.,TRBV4-3,TRBJ2-7
CAIRRVPQETQYF,TGTGCCATCAGGCGGGTCCCGCAAGAGACCCAGTACTTC,.,.,TRBV10-3,TRBJ2-5
CASSVPLTGLYEQYF,TGTGCCAGCAGCGTTCCCCTGACAGGGTTGTACGAGCAGTACTTC,.,TRBD1,TRBV2,TRBJ2-7
CASSLGPLSKGVNTGELFF,TGTGCCAGCAGCCTAGGACCTCTCTCCAAGGGGGTGAACACCGGGGAGCTGTTTTTT,.,.,TRBV7-2,TRBJ2-2
CASSGTGITEAFF,TGTGCCAGCAGTGGTACAGGGATAACTGAAGCTTTCTTT,.,.,TRBV6-6,TRBJ1-1
CASSLGQAKETQYF,TGTGCCAGCAGTTTGGGACAGGCGAAAGAGACCCAGTACTTC,.,TRBD1,TRBV6-6,TRBJ2-5
CASSSIALAGPSTDTQYF,TGTGCCAGCAGCTCAATTGCCCTAGCGGGCCCAAGCACAGATACGCAGTATTTT,few,TRBD2,TRBV7-9,TRBJ2-3
CASSQSMTEVSPLHF,TGTGCCAGCAGCCAATCGATGACAGAAGTTTCACCCCTCCACTTT,.,.,TRBV16,TRBJ1-6
CASSGSWGDNSYEQYF,TGTGCCAGTAGCGGCTCTTGGGGGGATAACTCCTACGAGCAGTACTTC,.,.,TRBV19,TRBJ2-7
CASSLTDGVTYEQYF,TGTGCCAGCAGCTTAACCGACGGGGTCACCTACGAGCAGTACTTC,.,.,TRBV7-3,TRBJ2-7
CASSHRRTGGDNYGYTF,TGTGCCAGCAGCCATCGAAGGACAGGGGGCGACAACTATGGCTACACCTTC,.,TRBD1,TRBV3-1/TRBV3-2,TRBJ1-2
CASSPRDRVGETQYF,TGTGCCAGCAGCCCTCGGGACAGAGTCGGGGAGACCCAGTACTTC,.,TRBD1,TRBV3-1/TRBV3-2,TRBJ2-5
CASSSYRGPNTEAFF,TGTGCCAGCAGTTCGTACAGGGGGCCGAACACTGAAGCTTTCTTT,.,TRBD1,TRBV27,TRBJ1-1
CASSLYRGGEKLFF,TGTGCCAGCAGCTTATACAGGGGCGGTGAAAAACTGTTTTTT,.,TRBD1,TRBV7-2,TRBJ1-4
CASSQGQGAAYEQYF,TGTGCCAGCAGCCAAGGACAGGGGGCTGCCTACGAGCAGTACTTC,.,TRBD1,TRBV27,TRBJ2-7
CASSPGGSSYEQYF,TGTGCCAGCTCACCAGGGGGGAGCTCCTACGAGCAGTACTTC,.,.,TRBV18,TRBJ2-7
CAWSSGQYTDTQYF,TGTGCCTGGAGCTCAGGGCAATACACAGATACGCAGTATTTT,few,.,TRBV30,TRBJ2-3
CASSPGGLDNQPQHF,TGCGCCAGCAGCCCGGGAGGGTTAGACAATCAGCCCCAGCATTTT,.,.,TRBV5-1,TRBJ1-5
CASSLGSSGYNEQFF,TGTGCCAGCAGCTTAGGGTCTAGCGGCTACAATGAGCAGTTCTTC,.,TRBD2,TRBV7-6,TRBJ2-1
CASSVGQNPYNEQFF,TGCGCCAGCAGTGTTGGGCAGAACCCCTACAATGAGCAGTTCTTC,.,.,TRBV10-2,TRBJ2-1
CASSDVRMNTEAFF,TGTGCCAGCAGTGATGTCAGAATGAACACTGAAGCTTTCTTT,.,.,TRBV2,TRBJ1-1
CASSETRDGYTF,TGTGCCAGCAGTGAAACGCGAGATGGCTACACCTTC,.,.,TRBV6-1,TRBJ1-2
CASSPRSDRDTEAFF,TGTGCCAGCAGCCCGAGAAGCGACAGAGACACTGAAGCTTTCTTT,.,.,TRBV5-4,TRBJ1-1
CASRGILQGNQPQHF,TGTGCCAGCAGGGGTATCCTTCAGGGTAATCAGCCCCAGCATTTT,once,.,TRBV6-5,TRBJ1-5
CASSPTSGGDLGNEQFF,TGTGCCAGCTCACCGACTAGCGGGGGGGACTTAGGCAATGAGCAGTTCTTC,.,TRBD2,TRBV18,TRBJ2-1
CASSGSGGTEAFF,TGTGCCAGCTCAGGTTCAGGTGGGACTGAAGCTTTCTTT,.,.,TRBV18,TRBJ1-1
CASSSSGGRTDTQYF,TGTGCCAGCAGCTCCAGCGGGGGGCGTACAGATACGCAGTATTTT,.,TRBD2,TRBV7-9,TRBJ2-3
CASSLAMGQGLSTDTQYF,TGTGCCAGCAGCTTAGCGATGGGACAGGGGTTGAGCACAGATACGCAGTATTTT,.,TRBD1,TRBV11-2,TRBJ2-3
CASSQDRLAYNEQFF,TGTGCCAGCAGCCAAGATAGATTAGCGTACAATGAGCAGTTCTTC,.,.,TRBV3-1/TRBV3-2,TRBJ2-1
CASSTDRPNYGYTF,TGTGCCAGCAGTACGGACAGACCTAACTATGGCTACACCTTC,.,.,TRBV7-2,TRBJ1-2
CASSFEGNYGYTF,TGTGCCAGCAGCTTTGAGGGTAACTATGGCTACACCTTC,.,.,TRBV11-3,TRBJ1-2
CASSYSTQGEGQETQYF,TGTGCCAGCAGTTACTCGACACAGGGGGAGGGCCAAGAGACCCAGTACTTC,.,.,TRBV6-2/TRBV6-3,TRBJ2-5
CSVAGDSNYGYTF,TGCAGCGTTGCCGGGGACAGTAACTATGGCTACACCTTC,.,TRBD1,TRBV29-1,TRBJ1-2
CASSFGPDRARGYTF,TGTGCCAGCAGCTTCGGGCCTGACAGGGCGCGGGGCTACACCTTC,.,TRBD1,TRBV5-8,TRBJ1-2
CASSQQGAGWETQYF,TGTGCCAGCAGCCAACAGGGGGCCGGTTGGGAGACCCAGTACTTC,.,TRBD1,TRBV11-2,TRBJ2-5
CASSYSLQGPGELFF,TGTGCCAGCAGTTACTCGTTACAGGGGCCCGGGGAGCTGTTTTTT,.,TRBD1,TRBV6-5,TRBJ2-2
CASSPSTGLRNTEAFF,TGTGCCAGCTCCCCTTCGACAGGGCTGCGGAACACTGAAGCTTTCTTT,.,TRBD1,TRBV18,TRBJ1-1